The 5 T cell receptor beta chains below all came from one sample that was sequenced in a study of T cell repertoires in cytomegalovirus infection (dated by TCRdb to about 2019). The sequencer listed for this sample is Illumina HiSeq 1500. TCRdb reworked the public reads: Q25 trimming with fastp, MiXCR clone assembly, productive beta chains retained. Each entry is one CDR3 protein sequence, shown with its most common DNA and genes. The table for this sample lists approximately 910,000 distinct CDR3 sequences; roughly a third of them were counted only once. The top ten clones comprise roughly 13% of the sample. The treatment or condition label for this specimen denotes: in vitro stimulation with specific CMV peptide epitopes to enrich CMV-specific T cells. Their antigen targets remain unknown. The source material was cultured CD8+ T cells from PBMCs, sampled from culture after CMV antigen stimulation. The source is a human donor in good health (CMV status not recorded). Some clones in this sample may be carry-over from other donors' samples.

The chain employs TRBV6-5 and TRBJ1-1, with D maybe TRBD1 (5 bases). CDR1 is MNHEY and CDR2 is SVGAGI in the germline V gene. The CDR3 totals 12 residues. Trimming removed 7 bases from V and 6 bases from J, with 12 bases in between. This CDR3 is CASTVGGAEAFF. The CDR3 DNA follows: TGTGCCAGCACCGTGGGAGGGGCTGAAGCTTTCTTT.

Worth noting for this clonotype: A read error may produce the germline difference seen at one junction end. The rearrangement links TRBV6-2 or TRBV6-3 to TRBJ2-5; tentatively, D is TRBD1 or TRBD2 (5 bases each). The germline gives CDR1 MNHEY, CDR2 SVGEGT. The CDR3 contains 16 residues. CDR3 nucleotides: TGTGCTAGCAGTTACCGCCCTAGGTGGGGGCAAGAGACCCAGTACTTC. Translated, it gives CASSYRPRWGQETQYF.

This chain links TRBV4-3 with TRBJ2-3; 9 bases fit TRBD1. V trimming: 6 bases; J trimming: 3 bases; junction bases outside the gene matches: 4. The CDR3 length is 14 residues. Germline assignment: CDR1 LGHNA and CDR2 YSLEER. CDR3 DNA: TGCGCCAGCAGACGGACAGGGGAGACAGATACGCAGTATTTT. Its translation: CASRRTGETDTQYF.

This clonotype was seen only a few times. The chain links TRBV6-2 or TRBV6-3 to TRBJ2-1, with TRBD2 matching 15 bases. V lost 7 bases, J lost 7 bases, and 8 bases stayed unmatched. The CDR3 covers 16 residues. CDR1 and CDR2 (germline): MNHEY, SVGEGT. The CDR3 DNA reads as TGTGCCAGCACCCCCCCAGGACTAGCGGGGGGGAATGAGCAGTTCTTC. This gives the protein CASTPPGLAGGNEQFF.

The V call is TRBV6-1, the J call TRBJ2-1; 10 bases are a match to TRBD2. V was clipped by 7 bases and J by 8 bases; unmatched bases: 11. This CDR3 is built from 15 residues. From germline, CDR1 is MNHNS and CDR2 SASEGT. In DNA, the CDR3 is TGTGCCAGCAAGGCTAGCGGGGGTCGAGGGGATGAGCAGTTCTTC. It encodes CASKASGGRGDEQFF.